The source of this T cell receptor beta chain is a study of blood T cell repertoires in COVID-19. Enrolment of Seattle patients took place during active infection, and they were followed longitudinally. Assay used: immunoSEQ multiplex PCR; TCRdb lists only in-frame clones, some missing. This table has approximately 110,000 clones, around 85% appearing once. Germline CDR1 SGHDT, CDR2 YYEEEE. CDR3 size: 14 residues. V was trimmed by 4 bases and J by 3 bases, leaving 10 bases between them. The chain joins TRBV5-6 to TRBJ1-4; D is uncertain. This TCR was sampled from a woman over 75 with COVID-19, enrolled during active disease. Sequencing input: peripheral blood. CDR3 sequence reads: CASSRIRSNEKLFF. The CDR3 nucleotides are TGTGCCAGCAGCCGAATCAGGTCTAATGAAAAACTGTTTTTT.